These 28 T cell receptor beta chains came from one sample sequenced in a study of beta chain features in type 1 diabetes. Every bit of the isolated RNA underwent reverse transcription, so sequencing read expressed TCRB transcripts. TCRdb keeps only in-frame clones here, not all; method: immunoSEQ multiplex PCR. The sample gives 390,000 or so clones, approximately 15% of which show up once; under 0.04% is in the top ten. The sample consisted of naive CD4+ T cells from blood. Receptors originate from a man aged 30 to 39 in good health.

Comment on this clone: The same CDR3 also results from other DNA sequences found in this sample. The chain joins TRBV5-1 to TRBJ2-5; no clear D. Germline V gene sequence: CDR1 SGHRS, CDR2 YFSETQ. CDR3 length equals 12 residues. With 1 base removed from V and 5 bases from J, the gap between germline ends came to 6 bases. The CDR3: CASSLTRETQYF. CDR3 sequence (DNA): TGCGCCAGCAGCTTGACGCGGGAGACCCAGTACTTC.

Only a few counts were recorded for this clone. CDR3 in amino acids: CASSLAGTNQPQHF. The CDR3 nucleotides read TGTGCCAGCAGCTTGGCCGGGACCAATCAGCCCCAGCATTTT. The rearrangement links TRBV5-4 to TRBJ1-5; D perhaps matches TRBD1 (5 bases). V was pared by 0 bases and J by 3 bases, with 7 bases between. The CDR3 totals 14 residues. From germline, CDR1 is SGHNT and CDR2 YYREEE (reference sequence).

This chain joins TRBV9 and TRBJ1-5; no reliable D call. This CDR3 is 15 amino acids long. Trimming left V 3 bases short and J 0 bases short, with 10 bases between. The V gene's germline CDR1 is SGDLS and CDR2 YYNGEE. CDR3 protein: CASSAGVYSNQPQHF. The DNA of the CDR3 is TGTGCCAGCAGCGCCGGAGTGTATAGCAATCAGCCCCAGCATTTT.

The chain carries TRBV1 and TRBJ2-7; the DNA was not compared with TRBD1, the D call given in the table. TRBV1 is given as a pseudogene. This CDR3 has 15 residues. CDR3 bases: TGCACCAGCAGCCACAGAGGACAGCCACCCTACGAGCAGTACGTC. Encoded protein: CTSSHRGQPPYEQYV.

V and J are TRBV25-1 and TRBJ2-7; 8 bases are shared with TRBD1. Per germline, CDR1 MGHDK and CDR2 SYGVNS. This CDR3 comprises 14 residues. J lost 4 bases, V lost 3 bases, and 5 bases had no gene match. The CDR3 region is CASSDYRGSYEQYF. The CDR3 DNA reads as TGTGCCAGCAGTGACTACAGGGGGTCGTACGAGCAGTACTTC.

CDR3 sequence: CASSFGTGDTDQYF. The CDR3 DNA follows: TGTGCCAGCAGCTTTGGGACAGGGGATACGGACCAGTACTTC. The chain employs TRBV5-6 and TRBJ2-7, with 10 nucleotides matching TRBD1. Trimming removed 2 bases from V and 10 bases from J; junction bases left unmatched: 9. The CDR3 is 14 amino acids. The V gene's germline CDR1 is SGHDT and CDR2 YYEEEE.

V and J are TRBV29-1 and TRBJ1-2, with D possibly TRBD1 on 6 matching bases. V was shortened by 7 bases and J by 5 bases, with 17 bases between the two germline ends. The CDR3 contains 13 residues. Germline V gene sequence: CDR1 SQVTM, CDR2 ANQGSEA. The CDR3 loop is CSAPSAGAYGYTF. As DNA, the CDR3 is TGCAGCGCCCCCTCGGCGGGGGCATATGGCTACACCTTC.

V is TRBV5-1 and J is TRBJ2-1; D unclear. Trimming left V 4 bases short and J 9 bases short, with 14 bases between. Germline V gene sequence: CDR1 SGHRS, CDR2 YFSETQ. The CDR3 has 13 amino acids. The CDR3 spells CASSPLLVAEQFF. CDR3 coding DNA: TGCGCCAGCAGCCCTCTTCTGGTTGCTGAGCAGTTCTTC.

This clone was observed a handful of times. This chain connects TRBV27 to TRBJ2-7, with a possible D match to TRBD2 (6 bases). From germline, CDR1 is MNHEY and CDR2 SMNVEV (reference sequence). The CDR3 totals 14 residues. V dropped 6 bases and J dropped 6 bases, with 18 bases sitting between them. The chain's CDR3 is CASRLGGRTTEQYF. CDR3 bases: TGTGCCAGCAGGCTTGGAGGCCGGACTACCGAGCAGTACTTC.

This chain connects TRBV20-1 to TRBJ2-1; D unclear. In germline, CDR1 is DFQATT, CDR2 SNEGSKA (reference sequence). V was clipped by 0 bases and J by 5 bases, with 2 bases between them. The CDR3 sequence is 11 residues long. CDR3 in DNA: TGCAGTGCTAGAGACCACAATGAGCAGTTCTTC. Amino acid sequence: CSARDHNEQFF.

The chain joins TRBV11-2 to TRBJ2-3; TRBD1 is a possible D gene (5 bases). V lost 4 bases to trimming and J lost 6 bases, with 11 bases between them. The CDR3 loop spans 13 amino acids. The germline gives CDR1 SGHAT, CDR2 FQNNGV. CDR3 residues: CASSYWNRDTQYF. CDR3 sequence (DNA): TGTGCCAGCAGCTATTGGAACAGGGATACGCAGTATTTT.

The V call is TRBV7-9, the J call TRBJ1-2, with D possibly TRBD1 on 6 matching bases. The CDR3 has 14 amino acids. The V gene lost 7 bases and the J gene lost 7 bases, with 19 bases spanning the gap. The germline gives CDR1 SEHNR, CDR2 FQNEAQ (reference sequence). CDR3 in amino acids: CASNSGASLGGYTF. DNA of the CDR3: TGTGCCAGCAATTCGGGGGCCTCGTTAGGTGGCTACACCTTC. Looking up the rest from reference TRBV7-9 and TRBJ1-2 gives the full variable domain: DTGVSQNPRHKITKRGQNVTFRCDPISEHNRLYWYRQTLGQGPEFLTYFQNEAQLEKSRLLSDRFSAERPKGSFSTLEIQRTEQGDSAMYLCASNSGASLGGYTFGSGTRLTVV.

The rearrangement links TRBV7-2 to TRBJ2-1; D remains ambiguous. V dropped 0 bases and J dropped 7 bases, with 13 bases sitting between them. The germline CDR1 and CDR2 sequences are SGHTA and FQGNSA. The CDR3 totals 15 residues. The CDR3 loop reads CASSLALVFGNEQFF. In nucleotides, the CDR3 is TGTGCCAGCAGCTTAGCGCTGGTATTTGGAAATGAGCAGTTCTTC. The whole variable domain, remainder taken from reference TRBV7-2 and TRBJ2-1, is GAGVSQSPSNKVTEKGKDVELRCDPISGHTALYWYRQSLGQGLEFLIYFQGNSAPDKSGLPSDRFSAERTGGSVSTLTIQRTQQEDSAVYLCASSLALVFGNEQFFGPGTRLTVL.

This clone was seen a handful of times. The chain couples TRBV9 to TRBJ1-3; no clear D. CDR3 length: 15 residues. Trimming took off 0 bases at V and 3 bases at J, with 10 bases between the two ends. Germline V gene data show CDR1 as SGDLS and CDR2 as YYNGEE. CDR3 protein: CASSVGETIGNTIYF. The DNA of the CDR3 is TGTGCCAGCAGCGTAGGAGAGACAATTGGAAACACCATATATTTT. Together with reference TRBV9 and TRBJ1-3, the CDR3 gives the full variable domain: DSGVTQTPKHLITATGQRVTLRCSPRSGDLSVYWYQQSLDQGLQFLIQYYNGEERAKGNILERFSAQQFPDLHSELNLSSLELGDSALYFCASSVGETIGNTIYFGEGSWLTVV.

This rearrangement joins TRBV7-2 to TRBJ2-3; D might be TRBD1 or TRBD2, each matching 5 bases. From germline, CDR1 is SGHTA and CDR2 FQGNSA. The V and J ends lost 2 bases and 6 bases respectively, with 15 bases between them. There are 15 residues in the CDR3. The DNA of the CDR3 is TGTGCCAGCAGCTTATGGGGGTACCCCGGGGATACGCAGTATTTT. Translation: CASSLWGYPGDTQYF.

The V and J genes are TRBV18 and TRBJ2-1; weak D call: TRBD2 (6 bases). Germline-derived CDR1 and CDR2 are KGHSH and LQKENI. V gave up 3 bases and J gave up 6 bases, with 12 bases separating them. There are 14 residues in the CDR3. The CDR3 reads CASSPPTSFNEQFF. The CDR3 coding sequence is TGTGCCAGCTCACCTCCTACTAGCTTCAATGAGCAGTTCTTC.

This clone was picked up a small number of times. This chain uses TRBV30 with TRBJ2-7, with TRBD1 matching 10 bases. The ends lost 1 base at V and 3 bases at J; junction bases unmatched: 0. The CDR3 runs to 13 residues. Germline V lookup: CDR1 GTSNPN, CDR2 SVGIG (reference sequence). The CDR3 region is CAWSGDRGYEQYV. CDR3 coding DNA: TGTGCCTGGAGTGGGGACAGGGGCTACGAGCAGTACGTC.

The sample holds a few counts of this clone. The J gene is TRBJ2-5, the V gene TRBV30; tentative D call: TRBD1 (6 bases). Trimming stripped 3 bases from V and 9 bases from J, with 17 bases between. This CDR3 contains 13 residues. Germline values: CDR1 GTSNPN, CDR2 SVGIG (reference sequence). Written as DNA, the CDR3 is TGTGCCTGGAGCCTAAGGGGGTCGGGGTCCCAGTACTTC. Its translation is CAWSLRGSGSQYF.

This clone has a handful of counts. One end of the junction is discordant with germline, which a read error may explain. The rearrangement uses TRBV7-4 and TRBJ2-5, with unresolved D. Per the germline V gene, CDR1 is SGHVT and CDR2 is SQSDAQ. CDR3 length: 14 amino acids. This CDR3 is CASRGGYAREAQYF. The CDR3 DNA reads as TGTGCCAGCAGGGGTGGCTACGCAAGAGAGGCCCAGTACTTC.

This clone was detected a few times. The rearrangement links TRBV7-9 to TRBJ2-5; 10 bases map to TRBD1. V lost 5 bases to trimming and J lost 5 bases; unmatched junction nucleotides: 14. Germline V gene lookup returns CDR1 SEHNR and CDR2 FQNEAQ (reference sequence). The CDR3 sequence is 17 residues long. The chain's CDR3 is CASSKGQGSSPGETQYF. In DNA, the CDR3 is TGTGCCAGCAGCAAGGGACAGGGGTCCTCCCCGGGTGAGACCCAGTACTTC.

CDR3 loop: CASSLGPRGVQETQYF. CDR3 nucleotides: TGTGCCAGCAGCTTAGGTCCCAGGGGTGTGCAAGAGACCCAGTACTTC. V and J are TRBV7-2 and TRBJ2-5; a weak D match, TRBD1 (6 bases). The germline V gene encodes CDR1 SGHTA and CDR2 FQGNSA. The germline V and J ends were trimmed by 1 base and 2 bases, with 14 bases remaining between them. The CDR3 extends over 16 amino acids.

The sample holds a few counts of this clone. Without the conserved terminal phenylalanine or tryptophan, this CDR3 likely stems from a read error. It is unclear where the CDR3 begins or ends on the DNA, so no DNA is shown, and the CDR3 is as TCRdb lists it. The V call is TRBV21-1, the J call TRBJ2-7; the table's TRBD2 call for D was not verified on the DNA. TRBV21-1 is given as a pseudogene. The CDR3 is 13 amino acids long, termini counted. The CDR3 sequence: CASSKDSGGPPGI.

The V and J genes are TRBV19 and TRBJ2-3; D may be TRBD2 (5 bases). The CDR3 sequence is 13 residues long. The germline gives CDR1 LNHDA, CDR2 SQIVND (reference sequence). V was cut by 2 bases and J by 2 bases, with 5 bases left in between. The CDR3 bases are TGTGCCAGTAGTATACGGGACACAGATACGCAGTATTTT. Translating it yields CASSIRDTDTQYF.

This chain links TRBV7-2 with TRBJ1-1; 8 positions match TRBD1. V dropped 5 bases and J dropped 10; count of bases not matched to a gene: 3. Looked up from germline, CDR1 is SGHTA and CDR2 is FQGNSA. The CDR3 sequence is 11 residues long. In DNA, the CDR3 is TGTGCCAGCAGCCACGACAGGGGAGCTTTCTTT. It encodes CASSHDRGAFF. The full variable domain, completed using reference TRBV7-2 and TRBJ1-1, is GAGVSQSPSNKVTEKGKDVELRCDPISGHTALYWYRQSLGQGLEFLIYFQGNSAPDKSGLPSDRFSAERTGGSVSTLTIQRTQQEDSAVYLCASSHDRGAFFGQGTRLTVV.

V and J are TRBV10-2 and TRBJ1-2; maybe TRBD1 (6 bases). The V gene's germline CDR1 is WSHSY and CDR2 SAAADI. This CDR3 has 13 residues. V shed 7 bases and J shed 3 bases, with 12 bases lying between them. CDR3 protein: CASIGRGDYGYTF. In DNA, the CDR3 is TGCGCCAGCATTGGCAGGGGCGACTATGGCTACACCTTC.

This clone was found a few times. The chain recombines TRBV30 with TRBJ1-2; D not certain. From germline, CDR1 is GTSNPN and CDR2 SVGIG (reference sequence). There are 16 residues in the CDR3. Trimming cost V 4 bases and J 6 bases, with 24 bases left between them. The CDR3 DNA reads as TGTGCCTGGAACCAACCTTGGAAGGCACTCGCGCATGGCTACACCTTC. Translation: CAWNQPWKALAHGYTF.

V is TRBV10-3 and J is TRBJ2-1; D is tentatively TRBD1 or TRBD2 (5 bases each). Trimming removed 0 bases from V and 2 bases from J, with 11 bases in between. CDR3 length equals 16 residues. Germline values: CDR1 ENHRY, CDR2 SYGVKD. The CDR3 here is CAISESTLGAYNEQFF. The CDR3 DNA sequence: TGTGCCATCAGTGAGTCGACCCTGGGGGCCTACAATGAGCAGTTCTTC.

On this clone: One junction end disagrees with the germline gene, perhaps due to a read error. This rearrangement joins TRBV7-9 to TRBJ2-2; D ambiguous. The germline gives CDR1 SEHNR, CDR2 FQNEAQ (reference sequence). This CDR3 is built from 14 residues. In nucleotides, the CDR3 is TGTGCCAGCAGATTAGGGTCGAACACCGGGGAGCTGTTTTTT. The encoded protein is CASRLGSNTGELFF. The full variable domain, with the rest looked up from reference TRBV7-9 and TRBJ2-2, is DTGVSQNPRHKITKRGQNVTFRCDPISEHNRLYWYRQTLGQGPEFLTYFQNEAQLEKSRLLSDRFSAERPKGSFSTLEIQRTEQGDSAMYLCASRLGSNTGELFFGEGSRLTVL.